Listed below are T cell receptor beta chains from one sample, sequenced in a study of radiotherapy plus CTLA-4 blockade in lung cancer. Assay used: immunoSEQ multiplex PCR; TCRdb lists only in-frame clones, some missing. The repertoire holds around 77,000 clones, with roughly 70% as singletons. The source material was peripheral blood, sampled from a patient treated with radiotherapy plus ipilimumab. Every receptor here comes from a human donor with non-small cell lung cancer whose response to radiotherapy plus ipilimumab could not be evaluated. Both conserved end residues are trimmed from each CDR3. D genes are given only for firm matches.

TRBV7-2	TRBD1	TRBJ1-6	ASSLQGADSPLH
TRBV28	TRBD2	TRBJ2-3	ASGVGGIGTDTQY
TRBV10-3	TRBD2	TRBJ2-1	AIGVGLAGEDNNEQF
TRBV4-1	TRBD2	TRBJ2-7	ASSQHLAVPGEQY
TRBV28	-	TRBJ1-1	ASLGQNTEAF
TRBV7-3	-	TRBJ1-1	ASSLNRNTEAF
TRBV2	TRBD2	TRBJ2-5	ASSEASGGEETQY
TRBV5-1	TRBD1	TRBJ1-1	ASSFDRGTEAF
TRBV6-1	TRBD1	TRBJ1-3	ASSEGYRDRRLRNTIY
TRBV10-3	TRBD2	TRBJ2-5	AIRSGSGETQY
TRBV2	-	TRBJ1-3	ASSPTNIRGSGNTIY
TRBV15	-	TRBJ1-6	ATSRDRFSNSPLH
TRBV18	TRBD2	TRBJ2-5	ASSPWASGIQETQY
TRBV7-3	-	TRBJ1-1	ASSLNGGYEAF
TRBV6-6	-	TRBJ2-7	ASSYLESRVEQY
TRBV6-4	-	TRBJ2-2	ASRLTDRGPNSDTGELF
TRBV2	-	TRBJ2-5	ASRSQAQTQY
TRBV18	-	TRBJ1-1	ASSPGGEGGLNTEAF
TRBV6-6	TRBD1	TRBJ2-7	ASSYSRGQGYEQY
TRBV19	TRBD1	TRBJ1-1	ASSIDLSGTANTEAF
TRBV29-1	TRBD1	TRBJ1-1	SVEGHPDRKNTEAF
TRBV19	-	TRBJ2-1	ASSIGGGPNEQF
TRBV5-6	TRBD1	TRBJ1-1	ASSFVGQGNTEAF
TRBV7-9	-	TRBJ2-1	ASSLGGLHNEQF
TRBV7-9	TRBD1	TRBJ2-7	ASSHRDRGSYEQY
TRBV11-3	TRBD2	TRBJ2-7	ASSLDAGGTYEQY
TRBV5-1	TRBD2	TRBJ2-3	ASSPKTSGGGNTDTQY
TRBV5-1	-	TRBJ2-1	ASSQSTRNNEQF
TRBV30	-	TRBJ1-1	AWKADSAF
TRBV2	-	TRBJ1-2	ASSDAEGYGYT
TRBV6-5	TRBD1	TRBJ1-4	ATSMGQDNEKLF
TRBV6-5	-	TRBJ2-2	ASSPEGTGELF
TRBV5-4	-	TRBJ1-5	ASSSLRGNQPQH
TRBV5-6	TRBD1	TRBJ1-2	ASSPSLLAGGFGYT
TRBV7-6	TRBD1	TRBJ1-1	ASSLDRVRTEAF
TRBV12-5	-	TRBJ1-1	ASGPGLSEAF
TRBV5-1	-	TRBJ1-1	ASRARNTEAF
TRBV5-4	-	TRBJ1-4	ASSLGTDTVEKLF
TRBV19	TRBD2	TRBJ2-2	ASSIRRLAGESGELF
TRBV19	-	-	ASSMKAGYYEQY